This T cell receptor beta chain came from a study of T cell responses to AZD1222 COVID-19 vaccine. Study at large: Pooling covered second doses at about 4 or about 12 weeks. Study observations and caveats: Samples come after the peak T cell response, not at day 14. Donors skewed white British and female; clonal diversity was possibly underestimated. Following two doses of AZD1222, Spike-specific TCR breadth and depth rose.

On this clone itself: Its target is unknown.

Germline V gene lookup returns CDR1 SEHNR and CDR2 FQNEAQ (reference sequence). The V end lost 5 bases, the J end lost 4 bases, and 15 bases lay between the germline ends. The length of the CDR3 is 15 residues. Some clones are missing from TCRdb's copy, which holds only in-frame ones; the method was immunoSEQ multiplex PCR. The sample has about 61,000 clones, approximately 90% seen once. The chain uses TRBV7-9 and TRBJ2-4, with a tentative D call TRBD2 (6 bases). The clonotype was recovered from an adult in good health. Material: peripheral blood, obtained on day 0 of AZD1222 vaccination. In DNA form, the CDR3 reads TGTGCCAGCAGCCCCCGCGGGACGGAGAAAAACATTCAGTACTTC. This codes for CASSPRGTEKNIQYF.